A single sample gave rise to the 16 T cell receptor beta chains below, sequenced in a study of blood T cell repertoires in COVID-19. The data were produced by immunoSEQ multiplex PCR, yet TCRdb's version contains in-frame clones alone and is incomplete. Here the sample spans 400,000 to 500,000 clones, over 75% being singletons. The sequencing input was PBMCs or T cells enriched from blood (not recorded which). The receptors shown here come from a woman aged 18 to 35 who had been exposed to COVID-19.

This clone showed up just a few times. The chain carries TRBV27 and TRBJ2-7; weak D call: TRBD2 (6 bases). The V gene's germline CDR1 is MNHEY and CDR2 SMNVEV (reference sequence). Deletions cut 4 bases from V and 3 bases from J, with 13 bases between. The CDR3 consists of 14 residues. CDR3 DNA: TGTGCCAGCAGTTACAAGGGACTGAACTACGAGCAGTACTTC. It yields the protein CASSYKGLNYEQYF.

The V and J genes are TRBV30 and TRBJ1-5; D uncertain. This CDR3 is 12 amino acids long. The germline gives CDR1 GTSNPN, CDR2 SVGIG (reference sequence). The germline V and J ends were trimmed by 4 bases and 0 bases, with 4 bases remaining between them. CDR3 nucleotide sequence: TGTGCCTGGACGGTTAGCAATCAGCCCCAGCATTTT. Its translation: CAWTVSNQPQHF.

This clone showed up just a few times. The CDR3 DNA reads as TGTGCCAGCAGCCTTTTCGGGGAGCTGTTTTTT. It translates to CASSLFGELFF. The chain uses TRBV12-3 or TRBV12-4 and TRBJ2-2; D gene ambiguous. The CDR3 spans 11 residues. V lost 6 bases to trimming and J lost 7 bases, with 6 bases between them.

The chain is built from TRBV12-2 and TRBJ1-2. TRBV12-2 is reported as a pseudogene. CDR3 length: 12 residues. CDR3 nucleotide sequence: TGTGCAAGTCGCTTTCGGGGCTATGGCTACACCTTC. Protein: CASRFRGYGYTF.

Written as DNA, the CDR3 is TGTGCCAGTAGTATTTCAGGGCCCGGGGAGCTGTTTTTT. This codes for CASSISGPGELFF. This chain links TRBV19 with TRBJ2-2, with D perhaps matching TRBD1 (5 bases). This CDR3 contains 13 residues. Germline V gene lookup returns CDR1 LNHDA and CDR2 SQIVND (reference sequence). Trimming shortened V by 3 bases and J by 6 bases, and 8 bases separated the two germline ends.

The chain has TRBV28 and TRBJ1-4; 7 positions match TRBD1. The germline gives CDR1 MDHEN, CDR2 SYDVKM. Unmatched junction bases numbered 4, after V lost 6 bases and J lost 3 bases. The CDR3 consists of 14 residues. The CDR3 sequence: CASRRRGANEKLFF. The DNA for the CDR3 is TGTGCCAGCAGGCGCAGGGGGGCTAATGAAAAACTGTTTTTT.

This chain connects TRBV28 to TRBJ2-7; 11 nucleotides line up with TRBD2. The V and J ends lost 6 bases and 2 bases, in that order; junction bases with no gene match: 9. This CDR3 spans 16 amino acids. From germline, CDR1 is MDHEN and CDR2 SYDVKM. DNA for the CDR3: TGTGCCAGCAGCCCTAATAGCGGGAGGGCCCCCTACGAGCAGTACTTC. It yields the protein CASSPNSGRAPYEQYF. The full variable domain, completed using reference TRBV28 and TRBJ2-7, is DVKVTQSSRYLVKRTGEKVFLECVQDMDHENMFWYRQDPGLGLRLIYFSYDVKMKEKGDIPEGYSVSREKKERFSLILESASTNQTSMYLCASSPNSGRAPYEQYFGPGTRLTVT.

The CDR3 spells CASSVSGRDGELFF. In DNA form, the CDR3 reads TGTGCCAGCAGCGTAAGTGGACGGGACGGGGAGCTGTTTTTT. This chain joins TRBV9 and TRBJ2-2, with D maybe TRBD2 (5 bases). V lost 1 base and J lost 7, with 11 bases in between. The CDR3 extends over 14 amino acids. Germline CDR1 and CDR2: SGDLS and YYNGEE.

This chain connects TRBV7-8 to TRBJ2-3; D perhaps matches TRBD2 (7 bases). Germline lookup yields CDR1 SGHVS and CDR2 FQNEAQ. V lost 1 base, J lost 4 bases, and 18 bases lay in between. The CDR3 covers 17 residues. CDR3 loop: CASSLVGIGGAPDTQYF. The CDR3 nucleotides are TGTGCCAGCAGCTTAGTGGGTATAGGGGGGGCCCCAGATACGCAGTATTTT.

The gene calls are TRBV2 and TRBJ2-2; 12 bases map to TRBD2. V dropped 8 bases and J dropped 0; count of bases not matched to a gene: 19. The CDR3 contains 21 residues. Germline V lookup: CDR1 SNHLY, CDR2 FYNNEI. CDR3 loop: CASEEWEDSSGGATNTGELFF. The CDR3 nucleotides read TGTGCCAGCGAAGAGTGGGAGGACTCTAGCGGGGGGGCGACGAACACCGGGGAGCTGTTTTTT.

The chain uses TRBV29-1 and TRBJ2-1, with 9 bases lining up with TRBD1. V gave up 0 bases and J gave up 8 bases; unmatched junction bases: 14. The CDR3 is made up of 17 amino acids. Germline CDR1 reads SQVTM; CDR2 reads ANQGSEA. In DNA form, the CDR3 reads TGCAGCGTTGAAGATGGGGACCCGGGACAGGGATTCGATGAGCAGTTCTTC. Its protein is CSVEDGDPGQGFDEQFF.

This chain joins TRBV7-9 and TRBJ1-2; possibly TRBD1 for D (5 bases). The V gene lost 4 bases and the J gene lost 2 bases, with 11 bases spanning the gap. Germline CDR1 reads SEHNR; CDR2 reads FQNEAQ (reference sequence). The CDR3 spans 14 residues. CDR3 sequence reads: CASSSGLGNYGYTF. The CDR3 DNA sequence: TGTGCCAGCAGCTCGGGACTCGGAAACTATGGCTACACCTTC. Full variable domain (outside the CDR3, taken from reference TRBV7-9 and TRBJ1-2): DTGVSQNPRHKITKRGQNVTFRCDPISEHNRLYWYRQTLGQGPEFLTYFQNEAQLEKSRLLSDRFSAERPKGSFSTLEIQRTEQGDSAMYLCASSSGLGNYGYTFGSGTRLTVV.

This chain connects TRBV7-2 to TRBJ2-7; TRBD2 aligns across 14 bases. Trimming at V came to 5 bases and at J to 7 bases, leaving 7 bases not matched to a gene. This CDR3 spans 15 amino acids. CDR1 and CDR2 (germline): SGHTA, FQGNSA. CDR3 nucleotide sequence: TGTGCCAGCAGCACGGGACTAGCGGGAGCTAGAGAGCAGTACTTC. Its protein product is CASSTGLAGAREQYF.

The gene calls are TRBV28 and TRBJ2-2, with TRBD2 identical over 16 bases. CDR3 length equals 17 residues. V gave up 4 bases and J gave up 6 bases; unmatched junction bases: 5. The V gene's germline CDR1 is MDHEN and CDR2 SYDVKM. CDR3 in amino acids: CASSSGTSGRGAGELFF. The CDR3 bases are TGTGCCAGCAGTTCCGGGACTAGCGGGAGGGGGGCCGGGGAGCTGTTTTTT.

The chain uses TRBV28 and TRBJ2-7; 10 bases line up with TRBD2. The germline V gene encodes CDR1 MDHEN and CDR2 SYDVKM. CDR3 length: 14 amino acids. V lost 8 bases to trimming and J lost 3 bases; unmatched junction nucleotides: 7. CDR3: CASGPSGGNYEQYF. The CDR3 bases are TGTGCCAGCGGCCCTAGCGGGGGAAACTACGAGCAGTACTTC. Variable domain in full (rest from reference TRBV28 and TRBJ2-7): DVKVTQSSRYLVKRTGEKVFLECVQDMDHENMFWYRQDPGLGLRLIYFSYDVKMKEKGDIPEGYSVSREKKERFSLILESASTNQTSMYLCASGPSGGNYEQYFGPGTRLTVT.

This clone appeared a single time. The rearrangement joins TRBV28 to TRBJ2-2, with TRBD2 matching 12 bases. V dropped 6 bases and J dropped 2; count of bases not matched to a gene: 7. Per germline, CDR1 MDHEN and CDR2 SYDVKM. The CDR3 length is 17 residues. The CDR3 nucleotides read TGTGCCAGCAGGCCTTTAGGACTAGCGGGAAACACCGGGGAGCTGTTTTTT. Residues: CASRPLGLAGNTGELFF. Combining the CDR3 with reference TRBV28 and TRBJ2-2 gives the whole variable domain DVKVTQSSRYLVKRTGEKVFLECVQDMDHENMFWYRQDPGLGLRLIYFSYDVKMKEKGDIPEGYSVSREKKERFSLILESASTNQTSMYLCASRPLGLAGNTGELFFGEGSRLTVL.